These T cell receptor beta chains were read from a single sample in a study of OX40 agonist ivuxolimab in advanced cancers. TCRdb keeps only in-frame clones here, not all; method: immunoSEQ multiplex PCR. The sample has over 95,000 clones; about 86% are singletons. The sample in question was CD4+ or CD8+ T cells sorted from blood, obtained in a trial of the OX40 agonist ivuxolimab. The receptors derive from an adult with an advanced solid tumor such as melanoma, head and neck, liver or kidney cancer. Each CDR3 is given without its conserved first and last residue. Size tells how often a clone was seen (once, few, many) or the class of an expanded clone, and some rows leave it out.

J,V,size,CDR3
TRBJ2-7,TRBV18,NA,ASSPQRGQGGEQY
TRBJ1-1,TRBV5-1,NA,ASSLTGPGNTEAF
TRBJ2-5,TRBV4-1,NA,ASSQTSGGTQETQY
TRBJ2-3,TRBV7-3,NA,ASSLSPLRAATQY
TRBJ1-1,TRBV11-2,NA,ASSLEGRAGFAEAF
TRBJ2-3,TRBV10-3,NA,ATESPRPGIRTDTQY
TRBJ2-7,TRBV11-2,NA,ASSSHRTVYEQY
TRBJ2-5,TRBV5-6,NA,ASSLYEDRVN
TRBJ2-3,TRBV5-1,once,ASSLGQTDTQY
TRBJ1-2,TRBV10-3,NA,AISVDSNYGYT
TRBJ1-4,TRBV29-1,NA,SAMTEAIEKLF
TRBJ1-2,TRBV19,once,ASSIVSGNHGYT
TRBJ2-1,TRBV9,once,ASSVGNLEREQF
TRBJ2-5,TRBV5-1,NA,ASSPDTGRSETQY
TRBJ1-2,TRBV28,NA,ASSPFGYGYT
TRBJ2-2,TRBV10-2,NA,ATGTPNGELF
TRBJ2-7,TRBV10-3,few,ATGQGAGEQY
TRBJ1-5,TRBV10-3,NA,AISEEGGPNQPQH
TRBJ1-1,TRBV6-1,NA,ASRTGGTGNFQAF
TRBJ2-7,TRBV29-1,NA,SVGGGGNSYEQY
TRBJ1-1,TRBV27,NA,ASRGQGSAEAF
TRBJ2-4,TRBV2,once,ASSESSLPPNIQY
TRBJ2-1,TRBV6-4,few,ASRAGEGSYNEQF
TRBJ2-1,TRBV11-3,NA,ASSHGRRNEQF
TRBJ2-7,TRBV28,NA,ASSLWSASGIYEQY
TRBJ1-2,TRBV14,once,ASSRVTVTGGGGYT